This is a list of T cell receptor beta chains from one sample in a study of blood T cell repertoires in COVID-19. The protocol was immunoSEQ multiplex PCR, while the TCRdb copy is restricted to in-frame clones and leaves out a portion. The data show about 170,000 clones, about 74% seen once. Sequenced: peripheral blood. The receptors derive from a woman of 80 years or more with acute or convalescent COVID-19. Both conserved end residues are trimmed from each CDR3. D genes are given only for firm matches.

cdr3_aa: ASSQEIKGQYGYT
v_call: TRBV4-3
d_call: TRBD1

cdr3_aa: ASSVATGSSYEQY
v_call: TRBV9
d_call: .

cdr3_aa: ASSLEAFGLNTDTQY
v_call: TRBV11-2
d_call: .

cdr3_aa: ASTLGAGVGYGYT
v_call: TRBV28
d_call: .

cdr3_aa: ASNTGDGNQPQH
v_call: TRBV5-5
d_call: .

cdr3_aa: ASSPGFGYEQY
v_call: TRBV5-1
d_call: .

cdr3_aa: ASSFLGGDTEAF
v_call: TRBV5-1
d_call: .

cdr3_aa: ASSFGPPGNTEAF
v_call: TRBV5-5
d_call: .

cdr3_aa: ASSTAGTPNSPLH
v_call: TRBV7-9
d_call: .

cdr3_aa: ASSRGQAALEETQY
v_call: TRBV19
d_call: TRBD1

cdr3_aa: ASSPDRDQPQH
v_call: TRBV28
d_call: .

cdr3_aa: ASSSGTVNEKLF
v_call: TRBV5-5
d_call: TRBD1

cdr3_aa: AWRGEGSSPLH
v_call: TRBV30
d_call: .

cdr3_aa: ASSLGVGIGANTEAF
v_call: TRBV7-8
d_call: .

cdr3_aa: ASSVETSGSSYNEQF
v_call: TRBV5-8
d_call: TRBD2

cdr3_aa: ASTPYLGTPKGEPYEQY
v_call: TRBV11-2
d_call: .

cdr3_aa: ASSLDSSGANVLT
v_call: TRBV3-1/TRBV3-2
d_call: .

cdr3_aa: ASRKRGQAPGYT
v_call: TRBV27
d_call: TRBD1

cdr3_aa: ASSPRTRSGETQY
v_call: TRBV19
d_call: .

cdr3_aa: ASSFFSSSEQF
v_call: TRBV5-1
d_call: .

cdr3_aa: ASAQGATNYGYT
v_call: TRBV28
d_call: TRBD1

cdr3_aa: ASSLGTSVSEQF
v_call: TRBV5-1
d_call: .

cdr3_aa: ASSLLGTDTQY
v_call: TRBV5-1
d_call: .

cdr3_aa: ASSPRSHRVGYSNEQF
v_call: TRBV3-1/TRBV3-2
d_call: .

cdr3_aa: ASSQGEAGELF
v_call: TRBV11-3
d_call: .

cdr3_aa: ASRQVSADTQY
v_call: TRBV19
d_call: .

cdr3_aa: ASSLVVGQGSSGELF
v_call: TRBV5-1
d_call: TRBD1

cdr3_aa: ASSLNREIDYEQY
v_call: TRBV6-5
d_call: .

cdr3_aa: ASSPQGANEQF
v_call: TRBV18
d_call: TRBD1

cdr3_aa: ASGSGQFAEAF
v_call: TRBV12-5
d_call: TRBD1

cdr3_aa: ATSVLKNTEAF
v_call: TRBV6-5
d_call: .

cdr3_aa: ASSALSPGQRNTIY
v_call: TRBV18
d_call: TRBD1

cdr3_aa: SVGGTSGRSYNEQF
v_call: TRBV29-1
d_call: TRBD2

cdr3_aa: ASSFLAGAGDTGELF
v_call: TRBV11-2
d_call: TRBD2

cdr3_aa: ASSPEQGWNEQY
v_call: TRBV5-5
d_call: .

cdr3_aa: ASSLALTDRIGAF
v_call: TRBV5-1
d_call: TRBD1

cdr3_aa: SVALPGQGLGETQY
v_call: TRBV29-1
d_call: TRBD1

cdr3_aa: SATNGETQY
v_call: TRBV29-1
d_call: .

cdr3_aa: ASSRTGYSGNTIY
v_call: TRBV7-9
d_call: TRBD1

cdr3_aa: ASSGQGAGNTIY
v_call: TRBV5-1
d_call: TRBD1

cdr3_aa: ASRTSGTYNEQF
v_call: TRBV5-1
d_call: TRBD2

cdr3_aa: ASSPGGSGNTEAF
v_call: TRBV6-6
d_call: TRBD1

cdr3_aa: ASSLGLPGEEGQF
v_call: TRBV11-2
d_call: .

cdr3_aa: ASSETGVNSYEQY
v_call: TRBV9
d_call: .

cdr3_aa: ASSQDTLWAGEPPWPQH
v_call: TRBV4-1
d_call: .

cdr3_aa: ASSEEQGTEAF
v_call: TRBV6-1
d_call: .